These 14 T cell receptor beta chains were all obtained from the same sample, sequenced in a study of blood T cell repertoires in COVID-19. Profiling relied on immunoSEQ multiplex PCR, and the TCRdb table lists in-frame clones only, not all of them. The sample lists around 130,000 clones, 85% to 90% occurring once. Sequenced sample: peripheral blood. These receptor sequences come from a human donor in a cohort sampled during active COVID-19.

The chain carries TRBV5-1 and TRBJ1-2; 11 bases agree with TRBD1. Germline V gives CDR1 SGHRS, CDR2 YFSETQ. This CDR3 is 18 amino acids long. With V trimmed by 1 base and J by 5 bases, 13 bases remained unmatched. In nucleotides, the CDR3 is TGCGCCAGCAGCTTGAATTTGTTTGCCGGGACAGGGGGTTATGGCTACACCTTC. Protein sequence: CASSLNLFAGTGGYGYTF.

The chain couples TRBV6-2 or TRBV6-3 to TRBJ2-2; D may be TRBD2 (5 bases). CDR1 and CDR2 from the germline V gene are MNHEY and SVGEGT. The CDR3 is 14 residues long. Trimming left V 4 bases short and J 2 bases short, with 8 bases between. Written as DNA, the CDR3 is TGTGCCAGCAGTTGGACTCCCAACACCGGGGAGCTGTTTTTT. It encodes CASSWTPNTGELFF.

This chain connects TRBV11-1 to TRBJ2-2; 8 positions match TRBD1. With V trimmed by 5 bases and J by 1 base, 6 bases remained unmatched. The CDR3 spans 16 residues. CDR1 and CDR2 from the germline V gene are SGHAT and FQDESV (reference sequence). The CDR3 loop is CASSLPGQGNTGELFF. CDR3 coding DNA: TGTGCCAGCAGCCTGCCTGGACAGGGGAACACCGGGGAGCTGTTTTTT. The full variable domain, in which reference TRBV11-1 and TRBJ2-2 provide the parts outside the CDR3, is EAEVAQSPRYKITEKSQAVAFWCDPISGHATLYWYRQILGQGPELLVQFQDESVVDDSQLPKDRFSAERLKGVDSTLKIQPAELGDSAMYLCASSLPGQGNTGELFFGEGSRLTVL.

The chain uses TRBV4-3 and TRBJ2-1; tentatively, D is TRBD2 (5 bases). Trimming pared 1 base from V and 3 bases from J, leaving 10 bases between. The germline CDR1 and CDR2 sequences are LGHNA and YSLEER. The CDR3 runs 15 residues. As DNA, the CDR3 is TGCGCCAGCAGCCAAGGAAACCGGGACTACAATGAGCAGTTCTTC. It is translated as CASSQGNRDYNEQFF.

The CDR3 loop is CAWQGGLGYNEQFF. Written as DNA, the CDR3 is TGTGCCTGGCAAGGGGGATTGGGCTACAATGAGCAGTTCTTC. The chain carries TRBV30 and TRBJ2-1; perhaps TRBD1 as D (6 bases). Germline-derived CDR1 and CDR2 are GTSNPN and SVGIG (reference sequence). This CDR3 has 14 amino acids. V was trimmed by 5 bases and J by 3 bases, leaving 14 bases between them.

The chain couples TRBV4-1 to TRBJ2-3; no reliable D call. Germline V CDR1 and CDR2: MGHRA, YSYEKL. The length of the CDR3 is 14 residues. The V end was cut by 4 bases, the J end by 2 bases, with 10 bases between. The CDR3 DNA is TGCGCCAGCAGCCGCTCGAGTGACACAGATACGCAGTATTTT. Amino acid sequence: CASSRSSDTDTQYF.

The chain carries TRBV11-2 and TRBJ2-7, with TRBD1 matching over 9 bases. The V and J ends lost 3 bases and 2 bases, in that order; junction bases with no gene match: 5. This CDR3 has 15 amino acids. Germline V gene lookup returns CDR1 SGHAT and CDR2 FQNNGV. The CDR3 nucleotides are TGTGCCAGCAGCTTCGACAGGGGGGGGACCTACGAGCAGTACTTC. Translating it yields CASSFDRGGTYEQYF.

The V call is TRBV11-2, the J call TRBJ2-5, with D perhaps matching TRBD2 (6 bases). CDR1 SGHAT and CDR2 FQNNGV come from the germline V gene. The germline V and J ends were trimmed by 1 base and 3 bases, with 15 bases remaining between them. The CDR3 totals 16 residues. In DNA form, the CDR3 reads TGTGCCAGCAGCTTAGGAGAGGTCCAGCGGGAAGAGACCCAGTACTTC. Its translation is CASSLGEVQREETQYF. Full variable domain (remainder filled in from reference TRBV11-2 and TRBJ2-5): EAGVAQSPRYKIIEKRQSVAFWCNPISGHATLYWYQQILGQGPKLLIQFQNNGVVDDSQLPKDRFSAERLKGVDSTLKIQPAKLEDSAVYLCASSLGEVQREETQYFGPGTRLLVL.

The CDR3: CASSIPTSGTEKLFF. The CDR3 coding sequence is TGTGCCAGCAGCATTCCGACAAGCGGAACGGAAAAACTGTTTTTT. The chain couples TRBV7-9 to TRBJ1-4; D uncertain. Germline CDR1 is SEHNR and CDR2 is FQNEAQ (reference sequence). The CDR3 covers 15 residues. Deletions cut 5 bases from V and 8 bases from J, with 18 bases between.

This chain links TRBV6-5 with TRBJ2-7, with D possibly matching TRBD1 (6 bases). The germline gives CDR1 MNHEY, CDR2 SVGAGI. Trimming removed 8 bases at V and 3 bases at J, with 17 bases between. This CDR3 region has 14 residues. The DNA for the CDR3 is TGTGCCAGCTCAATGGAACAGGGTGACTACGAGCAGTACGTC. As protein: CASSMEQGDYEQYV.

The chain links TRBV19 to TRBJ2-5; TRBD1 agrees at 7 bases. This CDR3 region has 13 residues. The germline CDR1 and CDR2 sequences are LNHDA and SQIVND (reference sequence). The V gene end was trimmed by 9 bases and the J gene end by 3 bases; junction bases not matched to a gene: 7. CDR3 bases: TGTGCCAGCAGCGGACAGGACAAAGAGACCCAGTACTTC. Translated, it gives CASSGQDKETQYF.

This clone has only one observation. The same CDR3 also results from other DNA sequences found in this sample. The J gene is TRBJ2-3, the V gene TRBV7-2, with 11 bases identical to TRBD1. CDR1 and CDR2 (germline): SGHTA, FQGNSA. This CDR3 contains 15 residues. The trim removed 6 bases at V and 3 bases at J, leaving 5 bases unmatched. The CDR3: CASRPDRGRTDTQYF. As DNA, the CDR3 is TGTGCCAGCAGACCGGACAGGGGGCGGACAGATACGCAGTATTTT.

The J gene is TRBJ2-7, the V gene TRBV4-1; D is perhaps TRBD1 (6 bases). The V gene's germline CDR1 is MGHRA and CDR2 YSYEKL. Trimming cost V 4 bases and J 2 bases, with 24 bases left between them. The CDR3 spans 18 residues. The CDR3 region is CASSPYFSGVATTYEQYF. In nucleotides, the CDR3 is TGCGCCAGCAGCCCATATTTTTCAGGGGTGGCAACCACCTACGAGCAGTACTTC.

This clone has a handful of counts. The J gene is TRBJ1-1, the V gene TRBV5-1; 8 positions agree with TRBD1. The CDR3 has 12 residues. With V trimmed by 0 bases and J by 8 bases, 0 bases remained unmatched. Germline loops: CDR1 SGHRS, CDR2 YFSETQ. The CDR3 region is CASSLGTGEAFF. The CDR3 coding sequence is TGCGCCAGCAGCTTGGGGACAGGGGAAGCTTTCTTT.